The present entry profiles one T cell receptor beta chain with its context. Antigen specificity is unknown. The study sequenced TCR beta in blood CD8+ and CD4+ T cells. TEMRA cells were FACS-enriched, while CD8+ and CD4+ T cells were negatively isolated. This entry comes from a study of CD8 T cells in Susac syndrome. Points from the study as a whole: The TCR sequencing and HLA analysis in the study involved a relatively small number of individuals, as the study acknowledged.

Reverse transcription of about 0.45 to 1 ug RNA was performed with random hexamers. The amplification used immunoSEQ multiplex PCR on TCR beta CDR3; it spanned 54 Vbeta and 13 Jbeta. TCRdb re-analysed the immunoSEQ multiplex PCR reads in MiXCR, keeping a single row per CDR3 protein. The profile shows 160,000 or so distinct CDR3 sequences, about 90% of them singletons. Germline V gene data show CDR1 as SNHLY and CDR2 as FYNNEI. This CDR3 spans 12 amino acids. V was clipped by 3 bases and J by 4 bases, with 7 bases between them. The clonotype originates from a human donor in good health. This chain uses TRBV2 with TRBJ2-7, with D possibly being TRBD2 (6 bases). Specimen: CD4+ T cells from PBMCs. DNA for the CDR3: TGTGCCAGCAGTGAGGGGAGGTACGAGCAGTACTTC. It translates to CASSEGRYEQYF. Full variable domain (remainder filled in from reference TRBV2 and TRBJ2-7): EPEVTQTPSHQVTQMGQEVILRCVPISNHLYFYWYRQILGQKVEFLVSFYNNEISEKSEIFDDQFSVERPDGSNFTLKIRSTKLEDSAMYFCASSEGRYEQYFGPGTRLTVT.